Presented here are 3 T cell receptor beta chains from one specimen sequenced in a study of OX40 agonist ivuxolimab in advanced cancers. Only in-frame clones appear in the TCRdb table, and some are missing; sequencing was by immunoSEQ multiplex PCR. The sample holds approximately 70,000 clones, around nine tenths seen once. This sample comprised CD4+ or CD8+ T cells sorted from blood, obtained in a trial of the OX40 agonist ivuxolimab. The source is an adult with an advanced solid tumor such as melanoma, head and neck, liver or kidney cancer.

V gene TRBV27 combines with J gene TRBJ1-5; 9 bases are a match to TRBD1. This CDR3 is 15 amino acids long. CDR1 MNHEY and CDR2 SMNVEV come from the germline V gene (reference sequence). V trimming: 7 bases; J trimming: 2 bases; junction bases outside the gene matches: 6. This CDR3 is CASTGTGTGNQPQHF. The CDR3, as DNA: TGTGCCAGCACCGGGACAGGGACGGGCAATCAGCCCCAGCATTTT.

The chain uses TRBV2 and TRBJ2-5, with 10 positions matching TRBD2. The V gene's germline CDR1 is SNHLY and CDR2 FYNNEI. CDR3 length: 15 amino acids. Trimming removed 8 bases from V and 0 bases from J; junction bases left unmatched: 6. CDR3 in DNA: TGTGCCAGCCTGGGGACTAGCGATTACCAAGAGACCCAGTACTTC. It codes for CASLGTSDYQETQYF. Using reference TRBV2 and TRBJ2-5 for the parts outside the CDR3, the full variable domain is EPEVTQTPSHQVTQMGQEVILRCVPISNHLYFYWYRQILGQKVEFLVSFYNNEISEKSEIFDDQFSVERPDGSNFTLKIRSTKLEDSAMYFCASLGTSDYQETQYFGPGTRLLVL.

The chain uses TRBV9 and TRBJ2-1; no definite D call. CDR3 length: 18 amino acids. The V end was cut by 3 bases, the J end by 5 bases, with 24 bases between. Germline V gene lookup returns CDR1 SGDLS and CDR2 YYNGEE. CDR3 amino acids: CASSATTLTPQSDNEQFF. Here the CDR3 DNA reads TGTGCCAGCAGCGCCACGACCCTGACTCCCCAATCTGACAATGAGCAGTTCTTC.